This TCR beta chain stems from a study of blood T cell repertoires in COVID-19. Across the whole study: From the United States, Italy and Spain came samples of acute and convalescent COVID-19. T cells, B-cell-depleted T cells, or PBMCs provided the cDNA or gDNA that served as material.

Original data processing: Estimates of nucleated cell counts were drawn from the amplification of reference gene primers. Libraries were prepared by immunoSEQ multiplex PCR; TCRdb keeps only in-frame clonotypes and omits some of them. V and J calls plus clone size are reproduced from that table; the DNA served to infer D and trimming. The sample holds 200,000 to 250,000 clones, 80% seen once. CDR1 and CDR2 (germline): SGDLS, YYNGEE. The CDR3 extends over 15 amino acids. V shed 0 bases, J shed 4 bases, and the junction held 7 bases outside the gene matches. The clonotype comes from a human donor in a cohort sampled during active COVID-19. Sample: peripheral blood. The rearrangement links TRBV9 to TRBJ2-7; 7 bases map to TRBD1. CDR3 loop: CASSVEQGLGYEQYF. Here the CDR3 DNA reads TGTGCCAGCAGCGTAGAACAGGGGTTGGGATACGAGCAGTACTTC.